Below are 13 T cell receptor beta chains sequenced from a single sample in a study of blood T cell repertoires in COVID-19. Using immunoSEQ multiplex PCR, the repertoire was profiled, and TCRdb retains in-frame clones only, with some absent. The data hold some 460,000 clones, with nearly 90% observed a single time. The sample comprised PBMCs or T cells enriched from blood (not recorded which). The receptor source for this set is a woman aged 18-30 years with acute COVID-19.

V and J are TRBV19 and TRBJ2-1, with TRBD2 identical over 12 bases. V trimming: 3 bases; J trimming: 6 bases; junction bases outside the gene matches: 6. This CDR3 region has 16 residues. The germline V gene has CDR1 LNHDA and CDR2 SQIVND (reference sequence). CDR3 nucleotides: TGTGCCAGTAGTATCCTAGCGGGAGGGCGAGGCAATGAGCAGTTCTTC. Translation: CASSILAGGRGNEQFF.

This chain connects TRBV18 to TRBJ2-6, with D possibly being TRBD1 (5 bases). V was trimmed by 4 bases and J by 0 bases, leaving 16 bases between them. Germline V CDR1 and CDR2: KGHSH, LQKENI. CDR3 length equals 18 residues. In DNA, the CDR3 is TGTGCCAGCTCACAGACTCTGACAGTAAACTCTGGGGCCAACGTCCTGACTTTC. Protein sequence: CASSQTLTVNSGANVLTF.

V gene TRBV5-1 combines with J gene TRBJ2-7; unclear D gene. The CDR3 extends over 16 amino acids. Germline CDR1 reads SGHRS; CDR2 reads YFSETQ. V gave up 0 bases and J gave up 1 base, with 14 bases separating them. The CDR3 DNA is TGCGCCAGCAGCTTGGTTGCAGGTTTCTCGTCCTACGAGCAGTACTTC. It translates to CASSLVAGFSSYEQYF.

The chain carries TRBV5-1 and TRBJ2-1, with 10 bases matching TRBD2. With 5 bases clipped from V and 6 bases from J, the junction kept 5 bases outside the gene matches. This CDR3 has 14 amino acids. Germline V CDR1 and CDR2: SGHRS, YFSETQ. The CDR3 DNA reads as TGCGCCAGCAGGAGCGGGAGGGCGTTCAATGAGCAGTTCTTC. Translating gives CASRSGRAFNEQFF.

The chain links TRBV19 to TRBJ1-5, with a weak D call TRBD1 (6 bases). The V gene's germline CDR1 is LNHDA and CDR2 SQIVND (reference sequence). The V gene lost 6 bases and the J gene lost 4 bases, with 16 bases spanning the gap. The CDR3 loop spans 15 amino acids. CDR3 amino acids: CASRTGGLNNQPQHF. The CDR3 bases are TGTGCCAGTAGGACGGGGGGGCTTAATAATCAGCCCCAGCATTTT.

The CDR3 protein is CASRNRNEQFF. DNA for the CDR3: TGTGCCAGTAGAAACAGGAATGAGCAGTTCTTC. The genes are TRBV19 and TRBJ2-1; maybe TRBD1 (5 bases). The germline V gene encodes CDR1 LNHDA and CDR2 SQIVND (reference sequence). The length of the CDR3 is 11 residues. V lost 6 bases and J lost 7, with 7 bases in between. Looking up the rest from reference TRBV19 and TRBJ2-1 gives the full variable domain: DGGITQSPKYLFRKEGQNVTLSCEQNLNHDAMYWYRQDPGQGLRLIYYSQIVNDFQKGDIAEGYSVSREKKESFPLTVTSAQKNPTAFYLCASRNRNEQFFGPGTRLTVL.

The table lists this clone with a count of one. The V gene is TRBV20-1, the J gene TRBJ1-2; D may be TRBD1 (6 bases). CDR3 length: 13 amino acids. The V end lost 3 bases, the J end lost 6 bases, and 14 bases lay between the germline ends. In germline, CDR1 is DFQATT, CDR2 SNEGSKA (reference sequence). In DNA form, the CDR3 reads TGCAGTGCTAGTGATACAGGGAGGGATGGCTACACCTTC. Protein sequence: CSASDTGRDGYTF.

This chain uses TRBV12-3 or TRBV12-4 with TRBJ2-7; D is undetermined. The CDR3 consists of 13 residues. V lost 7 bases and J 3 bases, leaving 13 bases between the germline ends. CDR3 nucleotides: TGTGCCAGCAATGTGGCAGGTAACTACGAGCAGTACTTC. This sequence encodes CASNVAGNYEQYF.

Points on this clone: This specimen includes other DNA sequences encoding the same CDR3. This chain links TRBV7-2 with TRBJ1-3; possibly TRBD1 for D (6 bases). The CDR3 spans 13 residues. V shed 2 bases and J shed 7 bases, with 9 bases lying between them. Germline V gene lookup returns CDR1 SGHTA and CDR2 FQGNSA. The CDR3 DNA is TGTGCCAGCAGCTTAAATAGGGGGAACACCATATATTTT. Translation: CASSLNRGNTIYF.

The CDR3 loop reads CASSPGGGQTEAFF. The CDR3 DNA reads as TGTGCCAGCTCCCCCGGTGGGGGCCAGACTGAAGCTTTCTTT. V usage is TRBV18 and J usage is TRBJ1-1, with a possible D match to TRBD1 (6 bases). V shed 6 bases and J shed 5 bases, with 16 bases lying between them. This CDR3 has 14 residues. Per the germline V gene, CDR1 is KGHSH and CDR2 is LQKENI. The full variable domain, completed using reference TRBV18 and TRBJ1-1, is NAGVMQNPRHLVRRRGQEARLRCSPMKGHSHVYWYRQLPEEGLKFMVYLQKENIIDESGMPKERFSAEFPKEGPSILRIQQVVRGDSAAYFCASSPGGGQTEAFFGQGTRLTVV.

CDR3 in amino acids: CASSILAGAMNTEAFF. The CDR3 region has the DNA TGTGCCAGTAGTATCCTCGCAGGGGCTATGAACACTGAAGCTTTCTTT. This chain connects TRBV19 to TRBJ1-1; D is perhaps TRBD1 (6 bases). Trimming cost V 3 bases and J 0 bases, with 14 bases left between them. CDR1 is LNHDA, CDR2 SQIVND, per germline (reference sequence). The CDR3 spans 16 residues.

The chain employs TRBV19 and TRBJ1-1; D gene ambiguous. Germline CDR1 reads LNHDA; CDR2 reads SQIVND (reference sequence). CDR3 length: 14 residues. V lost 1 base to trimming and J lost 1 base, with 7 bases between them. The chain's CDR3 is CASSIGTRNTEAFF. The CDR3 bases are TGTGCCAGTAGTATAGGTACGAGGAACACTGAAGCTTTCTTT.

The CDR3 loop reads CASSQVLRGISYNEQFF. DNA of the CDR3: TGTGCCAGCAGCCAAGTTCTAAGGGGTATTTCCTACAATGAGCAGTTCTTC. The chain uses TRBV14 and TRBJ2-1, with D perhaps matching TRBD1 (5 bases). Germline V gene lookup returns CDR1 SGHDN and CDR2 FVKESK. The CDR3 loop spans 17 amino acids. V gave up 1 base and J gave up 1 base, with 14 bases separating them.